These 20 T cell receptor beta chains were all obtained from the same sample, sequenced in a study of T cell responses to AZD1222 COVID-19 vaccine. Generated by immunoSEQ multiplex PCR, the TCRdb table keeps only in-frame clones and is missing some. The sample has about 66,000 clones, about 74% seen once. Sequencing was performed on peripheral blood, taken 28 days after the second AZD1222 dose. These receptors were obtained from an adult who received the AZD1222 COVID-19 vaccine.

The chain has TRBV11-3 and TRBJ2-1, with 8 bases aligning to TRBD1. V gave up 2 bases and J gave up 7 bases; unmatched junction bases: 7. This CDR3 is 15 amino acids long. Germline V lookup: CDR1 SGHNT, CDR2 YENEEA. CDR3 DNA sequence: TGTGCCAGCAGCTTACGGGGACAGGCTGATAATGAGCAGTTCTTC. Translation: CASSLRGQADNEQFF.

The rearrangement uses TRBV2 and TRBJ2-3; D unresolved. Trimming left V 7 bases short and J 2 bases short, with 13 bases between. Looked up from germline, CDR1 is SNHLY and CDR2 is FYNNEI. This CDR3 spans 14 amino acids. The CDR3 here is CASISLSSTDTQYF. The CDR3 DNA reads TGTGCCAGCATTTCGCTCTCTTCCACAGATACGCAGTATTTT.

This clone was counted a few times. This chain connects TRBV2 to TRBJ2-7; 13 positions match TRBD2. The CDR3 runs 14 residues. Unmatched junction bases numbered 6, after V lost 8 bases and J lost 5 bases. Germline V gene sequence: CDR1 SNHLY, CDR2 FYNNEI. Written as DNA, the CDR3 is TGTGCCAGCGGGTCGGGACTAGCGGGGAACGAGCAGTACTTC. This sequence encodes CASGSGLAGNEQYF.

V gene TRBV5-1 combines with J gene TRBJ2-3; TRBD1 or TRBD2 may be the D gene (5 bases each). The CDR3 loop spans 16 amino acids. The V end was cut by 0 bases, the J end by 0 bases, with 11 bases between. CDR1 SGHRS and CDR2 YFSETQ come from the germline V gene. The CDR3 region is CASSLGLRDSTDTQYF. The CDR3 bases are TGCGCCAGCAGCTTGGGCCTCCGGGACAGCACAGATACGCAGTATTTT.

V usage is TRBV5-6 and J usage is TRBJ1-1; D is ambiguous. The germline V gene encodes CDR1 SGHDT and CDR2 YYEEEE. V lost 0 bases and J lost 1, with 7 bases in between. The CDR3 runs to 14 residues. The CDR3 region is CASSLGIQNTEAFF. In DNA form, the CDR3 reads TGTGCCAGCAGCTTGGGGATACAGAACACTGAAGCTTTCTTT. Combining the CDR3 with reference TRBV5-6 and TRBJ1-1 gives the whole variable domain DAGVTQSPTHLIKTRGQQVTLRCSPKSGHDTVSWYQQALGQGPQFIFQYYEEEERQRGNFPDRFSGHQFPNYSSELNVNALLLGDSALYLCASSLGIQNTEAFFGQGTRLTVV.

This chain links TRBV28 with TRBJ1-2, with 9 bases matching TRBD1. The junction had 4 bases not matched to a gene; V was cut back by 5 bases and J by 0 bases. This CDR3 is built from 15 residues. Germline assignment: CDR1 MDHEN and CDR2 SYDVKM. The CDR3 DNA sequence: TGTGCCAGCAGTCTCCGGACAGGGGCTAACTATGGCTACACCTTC. Protein product: CASSLRTGANYGYTF.

The chain links TRBV3-1 (or the pseudogene TRBV3-2) to TRBJ2-4; D is undetermined. This CDR3 region has 11 residues. Trimming pared 3 bases from V and 9 bases from J, leaving 6 bases between. Germline V CDR1 and CDR2: LGHDT, YNNKEL (reference sequence). CDR3 sequence: CASSQAFIQYF. CDR3 in DNA: TGTGCCAGCAGCCAGGCTTTCATTCAGTACTTC.

V gene TRBV7-9 combines with J gene TRBJ2-7, with TRBD2 matching over 10 bases. Germline CDR1 SEHNR, CDR2 FQNEAQ (reference sequence). Trimming at V came to 1 base and at J to 7 bases, leaving 4 bases not matched to a gene. This CDR3 contains 14 residues. DNA for the CDR3: TGTGCCAGCAGCTTAGGACTAGCGGGTTCGGAGCAGTACTTC. Translated, it gives CASSLGLAGSEQYF.

The chain joins TRBV2 to TRBJ1-2; 11 nucleotides align to TRBD1. J lost 3 bases, V lost 6 bases, and 6 bases had no gene match. Germline V gives CDR1 SNHLY, CDR2 FYNNEI. The CDR3 totals 15 residues. The DNA for the CDR3 is TGTGCCAGCAGCCCCCGGACAGGGGGCGACTATGGCTACACCTTC. Amino acid sequence: CASSPRTGGDYGYTF.

The genes are TRBV20-1 and TRBJ1-2; D uncertain. Between the trimmed V and J ends, which lost 7 bases and 8 bases, there was a span of 14 bases. The CDR3 spans 11 residues. CDR1 DFQATT and CDR2 SNEGSKA come from the germline V gene (reference sequence). The CDR3 loop reads CSVTSQVGYTF. For the CDR3, the DNA is TGCAGTGTTACCAGCCAGGTCGGCTACACCTTC.

The J gene is TRBJ1-3, the V gene TRBV29-1; D is unresolved. The CDR3 loop spans 14 amino acids. V was shortened by 4 bases and J by 4 bases, with 14 bases between the two germline ends. The germline V gene has CDR1 SQVTM and CDR2 ANQGSEA. DNA for the CDR3: TGCAGCGTTGGGGAGAAGGGCCACGGAAACACCATATATTTT. Translation: CSVGEKGHGNTIYF.

The V gene is TRBV5-4, the J gene TRBJ2-2; 7 bases line up with TRBD1. The CDR3 consists of 16 residues. J lost 0 bases, V lost 4 bases, and 6 bases had no gene match. Germline lookup yields CDR1 SGHNT and CDR2 YYREEE (reference sequence). The CDR3, as DNA: TGTGCCAGCAGCCCCAACAGGGGTTCGAACACCGGGGAGCTGTTTTTT. This encodes CASSPNRGSNTGELFF. Variable domain in full (rest from reference TRBV5-4 and TRBJ2-2): ETGVTQSPTHLIKTRGQQVTLRCSSQSGHNTVSWYQQALGQGPQFIFQYYREEENGRGNFPPRFSGLQFPNYSSELNVNALELDDSALYLCASSPNRGSNTGELFFGEGSRLTVL.

The chain employs TRBV18 and TRBJ1-5, with 7 nucleotides matching TRBD1. The germline CDR1 and CDR2 sequences are KGHSH and LQKENI. The CDR3 totals 15 residues. The ends lost 5 bases at V and 0 bases at J; junction bases unmatched: 4. The CDR3 is CASSTQGSSNQPQHF. The CDR3 region has the DNA TGTGCCAGCTCAACACAGGGGAGTAGCAATCAGCCCCAGCATTTT.

This chain uses TRBV7-2 with TRBJ1-5; D remains ambiguous. The CDR3 consists of 13 residues. Trimming shortened V by 4 bases and J by 5 bases, and 9 bases separated the two germline ends. Germline-derived CDR1 and CDR2 are SGHTA and FQGNSA. The CDR3 here is CASSYDGHQPQHF. The CDR3 nucleotides read TGTGCCAGCAGCTATGACGGGCATCAGCCCCAGCATTTT.

The J gene is TRBJ1-2, the V gene TRBV5-1; TRBD1 matches at 7 bases. CDR3 length: 13 residues. Per germline, CDR1 SGHRS and CDR2 YFSETQ. The ends lost 2 bases at V and 9 bases at J; junction bases unmatched: 7. The CDR3 nucleotides read TGCGCCAGCAGCTTCCGGACAGGCGGCCGCTACACCTTC. Its protein product is CASSFRTGGRYTF.

The chain joins TRBV29-1 to TRBJ2-3; 7 positions agree with TRBD2. The CDR3 consists of 14 residues. The V and J ends lost 6 bases and 7 bases, in that order; junction bases with no gene match: 13. Germline values: CDR1 SQVTM, CDR2 ANQGSEA. CDR3 nucleotide sequence: TGCAGCGTGGACCCCGCGGGGGTTGCAAATACGCAGTATTTT. Its translation is CSVDPAGVANTQYF.

The gene calls are TRBV5-6 and TRBJ1-1, with no clear D. CDR3 length: 14 amino acids. Deletions cut 2 bases from V and 0 bases from J, with 8 bases between. Germline loops: CDR1 SGHDT, CDR2 YYEEEE. The CDR3 here is CASSFGVLNTEAFF. The CDR3 DNA reads TGTGCCAGCAGCTTCGGGGTGCTGAACACTGAAGCTTTCTTT.

J is TRBJ2-7 and V is TRBV28; D is uncertain. CDR3 length: 11 amino acids. V shed 6 bases and J shed 4 bases, with 7 bases lying between them. From germline, CDR1 is MDHEN and CDR2 SYDVKM. CDR3 in amino acids: CASSSNYEQYF. The CDR3 DNA reads TGTGCCAGCAGCAGCAATTACGAGCAGTACTTC.

The V call is TRBV30, the J call TRBJ2-7; TRBD1 matches 7 bases. This CDR3 region has 13 residues. From germline, CDR1 is GTSNPN and CDR2 SVGIG (reference sequence). V trimming: 2 bases; J trimming: 2 bases; junction bases outside the gene matches: 3. The CDR3: CAWSKGQTYEQYF. The CDR3 nucleotides are TGTGCCTGGAGTAAGGGACAGACCTACGAGCAGTACTTC.

DNA of the CDR3: TGCAGCGTTGAGGGGACTGAGGGGGACACCGGGGAGCTGTTTTTT. This codes for CSVEGTEGDTGELFF. This sequence joins TRBV29-1 and TRBJ2-2, with D perhaps given as TRBD1 or TRBD2 (6 bases each). Trimming removed 3 bases from V and 3 bases from J, with 14 bases in between. Germline CDR1 SQVTM, CDR2 ANQGSEA. This CDR3 has 15 amino acids.